Given below is one T cell receptor beta chain in context. The sample is drawn from a study of T cell changes during pregnancy in multiple sclerosis. CDR3 length: 14 amino acids. V lost 4 bases and J 6 bases, leaving 15 bases between the germline ends. Germline values: CDR1 SGHDN, CDR2 FVKESK. Only in-frame clones appear in the TCRdb table, and some are missing; sequencing was by immunoSEQ multiplex PCR. The sample yields about 59,000 clones, nearly 95% seen once. Sequenced here: CD8+ T cells from peripheral blood mononuclear cells, sampled in the third trimester of pregnancy. The TCR comes from a female donor with multiple sclerosis, enrolled in a pregnancy study. The genes are TRBV14 and TRBJ1-1; unclear D gene. In DNA, the CDR3 is TGTGCCAGCAGCCTCAGTGGCGGGGTGGCTGAAGCTTTCTTT. It translates to CASSLSGGVAEAFF.